Here is one T cell receptor beta chain with its context. 60 Vbeta and 13 Jbeta primers were used in PCR. Assay: immunoSEQ multiplex PCR; the TCRdb copy retains only in-frame clones and omits some. The table lists some 180,000 clones, under 85% of them singletons. This sample is part of a study of cytomegalovirus exposure and HLA in healthy donors. This clonotype originated in a male donor in good health and CMV-seronegative. The sequencing sample was made of PBMCs.

CDR3 coding DNA: TGTGCCAGCCATCCAGCGGGGGTGCCCACCGGGGAGCTGTTTTTT. It specifies CASHPAGVPTGELFF. This chain joins TRBV28 and TRBJ2-2; TRBD2 matches 8 bases. CDR1 MDHEN and CDR2 SYDVKM come from the germline V gene. The V gene end was trimmed by 8 bases and the J gene end by 4 bases; junction bases not matched to a gene: 9. CDR3 length: 15 amino acids. The variable domain in full, with the rest retrieved from reference TRBV28 and TRBJ2-2, is DVKVTQSSRYLVKRTGEKVFLECVQDMDHENMFWYRQDPGLGLRLIYFSYDVKMKEKGDIPEGYSVSREKKERFSLILESASTNQTSMYLCASHPAGVPTGELFFGEGSRLTVL.